This T cell receptor beta chain was recovered during a study of memory CD4+ T cells and cytomegalovirus serostatus. Germline CDR1 reads SGHTS; CDR2 reads YDEGEE. The length of the CDR3 is 16 residues. With 3 bases clipped from V and 4 bases from J, the junction kept 6 bases outside the gene matches. The repertoire was sequenced with immunoSEQ multiplex PCR; TCRdb's copy has only in-frame clones and lacks some. Among over 55,000 clones listed, 70% to 85% were seen once. Single viable CD3+CD4+CD8-CD45RO+ cells were sorted as the memory CD4+ T cells. The TCR comes from an adult in good health and CMV-seronegative. The J gene is TRBJ1-5, the V gene TRBV5-8; 11 bases are shared with TRBD1. Sequences were obtained from memory CD4+ T cells from blood. CDR3 residues: CASSSGTGGRNQPQHF. CDR3 nucleotides: TGTGCCAGCAGCTCGGGGACAGGGGGAAGAAATCAGCCCCAGCATTTT.